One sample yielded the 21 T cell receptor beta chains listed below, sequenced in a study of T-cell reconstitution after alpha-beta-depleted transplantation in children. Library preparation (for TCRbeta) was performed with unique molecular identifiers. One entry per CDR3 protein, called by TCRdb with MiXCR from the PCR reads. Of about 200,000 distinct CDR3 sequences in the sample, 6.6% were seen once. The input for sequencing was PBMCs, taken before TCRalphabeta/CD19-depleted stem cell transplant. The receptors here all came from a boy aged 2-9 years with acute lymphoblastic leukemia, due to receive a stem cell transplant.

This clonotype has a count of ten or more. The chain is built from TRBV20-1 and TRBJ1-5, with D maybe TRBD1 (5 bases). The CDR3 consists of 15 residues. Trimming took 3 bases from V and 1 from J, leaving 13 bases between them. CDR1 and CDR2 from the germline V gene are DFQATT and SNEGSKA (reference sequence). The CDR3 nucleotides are TGCAGTGCTAGCGGAGGGGTTAGGAGCAATCAGCCCCAGCATTTT. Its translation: CSASGGVRSNQPQHF.

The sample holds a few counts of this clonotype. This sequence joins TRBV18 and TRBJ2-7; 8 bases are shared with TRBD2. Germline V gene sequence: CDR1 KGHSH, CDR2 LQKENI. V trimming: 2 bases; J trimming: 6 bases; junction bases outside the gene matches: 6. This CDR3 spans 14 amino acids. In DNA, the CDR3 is TGTGCCAGCTCACCAGCGGGGGGATTCGGCGAGCAGTACTTC. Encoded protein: CASSPAGGFGEQYF.

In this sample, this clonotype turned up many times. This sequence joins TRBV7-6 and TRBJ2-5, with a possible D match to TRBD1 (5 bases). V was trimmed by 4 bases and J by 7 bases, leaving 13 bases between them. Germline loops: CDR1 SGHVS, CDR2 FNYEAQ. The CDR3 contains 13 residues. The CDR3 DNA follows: TGTGCCAGCAGCTCTACCGGCCAGGGGACCCAGTACTTC. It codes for CASSSTGQGTQYF.

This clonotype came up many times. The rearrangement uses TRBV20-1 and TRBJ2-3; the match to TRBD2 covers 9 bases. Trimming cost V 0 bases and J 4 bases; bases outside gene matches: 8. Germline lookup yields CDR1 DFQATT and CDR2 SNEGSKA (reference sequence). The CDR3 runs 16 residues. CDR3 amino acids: CSARDRLAGRADTQYF. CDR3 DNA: TGCAGTGCTAGAGATCGCCTAGCGGGAAGAGCAGATACGCAGTATTTT.

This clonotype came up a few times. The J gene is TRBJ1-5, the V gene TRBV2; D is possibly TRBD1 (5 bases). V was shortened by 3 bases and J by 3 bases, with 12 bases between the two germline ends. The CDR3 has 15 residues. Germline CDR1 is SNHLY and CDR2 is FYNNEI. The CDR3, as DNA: TGTGCCAGCAGTGACGGGGACGGCACCAATCAGCCCCAGCATTTT. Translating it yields CASSDGDGTNQPQHF.

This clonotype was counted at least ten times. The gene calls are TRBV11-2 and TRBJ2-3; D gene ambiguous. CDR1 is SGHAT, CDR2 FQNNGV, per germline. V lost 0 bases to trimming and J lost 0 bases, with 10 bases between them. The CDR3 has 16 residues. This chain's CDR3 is CASSLDPASSTDTQYF. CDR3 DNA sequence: TGTGCCAGCAGCTTAGATCCAGCCTCTAGCACAGATACGCAGTATTTT. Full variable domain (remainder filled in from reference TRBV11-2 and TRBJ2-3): EAGVAQSPRYKIIEKRQSVAFWCNPISGHATLYWYQQILGQGPKLLIQFQNNGVVDDSQLPKDRFSAERLKGVDSTLKIQPAKLEDSAVYLCASSLDPASSTDTQYFGPGTRLTVL.

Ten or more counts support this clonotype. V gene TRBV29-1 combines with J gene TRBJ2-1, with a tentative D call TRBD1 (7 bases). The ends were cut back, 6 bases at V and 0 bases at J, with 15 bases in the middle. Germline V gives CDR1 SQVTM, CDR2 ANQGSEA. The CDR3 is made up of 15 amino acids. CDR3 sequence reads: CSVVRGATSYNEQFF. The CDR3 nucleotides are TGCAGCGTCGTCAGGGGGGCCACCTCCTACAATGAGCAGTTCTTC.

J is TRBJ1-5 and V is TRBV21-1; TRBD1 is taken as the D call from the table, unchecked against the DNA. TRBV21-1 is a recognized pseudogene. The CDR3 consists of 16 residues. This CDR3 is CASSKDRGNSNQPQHF. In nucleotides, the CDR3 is TGTGCCAGCAGCAAAGACCGGGGAAATAGCAATCAGCCCCAGCATTTT.

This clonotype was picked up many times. CDR3 amino acids: CSVRTGSNTGELFF. DNA for the CDR3: TGCAGCGTTAGGACAGGGTCGAACACCGGGGAGCTGTTTTTT. This chain uses TRBV29-1 with TRBJ2-2, with 8 bases matching TRBD1. The CDR3 contains 14 residues. V was pared by 5 bases and J by 0 bases, with 2 bases of the junction left unmatched. The germline gives CDR1 SQVTM, CDR2 ANQGSEA.

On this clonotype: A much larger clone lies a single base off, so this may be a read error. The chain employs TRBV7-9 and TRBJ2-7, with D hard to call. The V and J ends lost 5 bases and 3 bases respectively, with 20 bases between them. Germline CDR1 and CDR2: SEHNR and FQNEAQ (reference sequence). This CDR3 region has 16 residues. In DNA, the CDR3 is TGTGCCAGCAGCCCATCCCCACAAAGACTTGACTACGAGCAGTACTTC. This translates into CASSPSPQRLDYEQYF.

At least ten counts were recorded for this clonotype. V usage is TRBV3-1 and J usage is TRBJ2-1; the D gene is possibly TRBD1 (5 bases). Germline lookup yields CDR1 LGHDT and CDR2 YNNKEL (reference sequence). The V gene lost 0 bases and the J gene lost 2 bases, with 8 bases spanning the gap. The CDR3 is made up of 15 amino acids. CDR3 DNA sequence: TGTGCCAGCAGCCAAGACCGACAGACCTACAATGAGCAGTTCTTC. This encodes CASSQDRQTYNEQFF.

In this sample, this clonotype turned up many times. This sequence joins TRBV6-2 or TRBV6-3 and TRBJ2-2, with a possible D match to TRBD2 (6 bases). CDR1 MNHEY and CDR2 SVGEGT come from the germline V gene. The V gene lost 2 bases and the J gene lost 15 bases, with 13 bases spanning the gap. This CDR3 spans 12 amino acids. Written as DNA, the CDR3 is TGTGCCAGCAGTTACCTTATTGGAGGGTTGTTTTTT. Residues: CASSYLIGGLFF.

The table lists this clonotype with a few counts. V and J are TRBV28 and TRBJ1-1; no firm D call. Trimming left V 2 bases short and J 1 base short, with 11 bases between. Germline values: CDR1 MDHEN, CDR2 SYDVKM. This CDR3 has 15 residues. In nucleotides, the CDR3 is TGTGCCAGCAGTTTAACTGGTGTTTGGAACACTGAAGCTTTCTTT. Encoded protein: CASSLTGVWNTEAFF.

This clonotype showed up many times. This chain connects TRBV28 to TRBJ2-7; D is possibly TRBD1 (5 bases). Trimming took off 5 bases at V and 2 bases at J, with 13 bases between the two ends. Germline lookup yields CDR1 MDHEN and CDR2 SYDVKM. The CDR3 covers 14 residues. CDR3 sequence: CASSPFLTAYEQYF. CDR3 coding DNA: TGTGCCAGCAGTCCATTTTTGACAGCCTACGAGCAGTACTTC. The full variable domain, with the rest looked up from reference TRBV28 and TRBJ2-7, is DVKVTQSSRYLVKRTGEKVFLECVQDMDHENMFWYRQDPGLGLRLIYFSYDVKMKEKGDIPEGYSVSREKKERFSLILESASTNQTSMYLCASSPFLTAYEQYFGPGTRLTVT.

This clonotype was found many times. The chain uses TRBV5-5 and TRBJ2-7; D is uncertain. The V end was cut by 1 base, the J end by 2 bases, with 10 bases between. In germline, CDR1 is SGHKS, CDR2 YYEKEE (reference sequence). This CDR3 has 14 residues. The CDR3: CASSLRLTAYEQYF. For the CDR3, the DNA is TGTGCCAGCAGCTTGCGTCTCACGGCCTACGAGCAGTACTTC.

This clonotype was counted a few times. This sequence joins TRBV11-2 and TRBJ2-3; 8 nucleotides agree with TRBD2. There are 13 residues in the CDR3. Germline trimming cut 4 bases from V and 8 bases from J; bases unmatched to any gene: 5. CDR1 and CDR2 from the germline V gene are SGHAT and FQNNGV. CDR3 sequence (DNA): TGTGCCAGCAGCTGGGGGGGGACTAGTACGCAGTATTTT. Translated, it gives CASSWGGTSTQYF.

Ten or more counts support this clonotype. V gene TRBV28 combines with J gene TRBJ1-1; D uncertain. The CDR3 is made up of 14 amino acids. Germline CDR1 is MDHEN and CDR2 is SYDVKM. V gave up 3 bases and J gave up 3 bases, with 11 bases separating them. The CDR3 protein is CASSLARFDTEAFF. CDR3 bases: TGTGCCAGCAGTTTGGCGCGTTTCGACACTGAAGCTTTCTTT.

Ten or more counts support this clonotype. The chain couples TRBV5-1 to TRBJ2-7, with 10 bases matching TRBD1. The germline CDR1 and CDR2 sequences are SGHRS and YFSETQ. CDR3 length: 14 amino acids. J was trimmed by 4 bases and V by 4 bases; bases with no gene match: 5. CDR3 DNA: TGCGCCAGCAGCCCAGACAGGGGGCAATACGAGCAGTACTTC. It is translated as CASSPDRGQYEQYF.

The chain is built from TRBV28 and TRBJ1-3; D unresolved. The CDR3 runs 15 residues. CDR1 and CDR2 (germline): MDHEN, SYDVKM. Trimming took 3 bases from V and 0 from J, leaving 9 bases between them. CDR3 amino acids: CASSFGGFSGNTIYF. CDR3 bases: TGTGCCAGCAGTTTCGGCGGCTTCTCTGGAAACACCATATATTTT.

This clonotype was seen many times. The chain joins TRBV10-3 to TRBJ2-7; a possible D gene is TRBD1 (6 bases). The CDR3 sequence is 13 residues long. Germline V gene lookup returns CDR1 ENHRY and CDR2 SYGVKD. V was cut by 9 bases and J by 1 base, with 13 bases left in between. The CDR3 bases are TGTGCCATAAGGACAGAGAAATCCTACGAGCAGTACTTC. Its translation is CAIRTEKSYEQYF.

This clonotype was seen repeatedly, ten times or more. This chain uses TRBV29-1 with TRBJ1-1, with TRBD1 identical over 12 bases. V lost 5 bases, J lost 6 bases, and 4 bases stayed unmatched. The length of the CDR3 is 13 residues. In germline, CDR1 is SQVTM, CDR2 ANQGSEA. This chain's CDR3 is CSVQGQGAPEAFF. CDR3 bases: TGCAGCGTTCAGGGACAGGGGGCGCCTGAAGCTTTCTTT.